The subject of this entry is one T cell receptor (beta chain). Its antigen specificity is not known. No base qualities exist here, and no much larger clone lies one base off it. These data come from a study of blood T cell repertoires in COVID-19 (dated by TCRdb to 2018 to 2020). Regarding the study in general: Samples from collaborators originated in the United States, Italy and Spain and spanned both the acute and convalescent phases of COVID-19. Where available, HLA class I and class II types were obtained from metadata supplied by the sample provider rather than from assay-based typing. Nearly every sample came with metadata listing a de-identified subject ID, COVID-19 status, age in years and sex. Subjects who had been exposed to COVID-19, were actively infected with it, or had recovered from it provided the deeply sampled blood TCRbeta repertoires that made up the dataset. The samples were drawn from the first 160 participants of the ongoing ImmuneRACE study and from 1,200 or so subjects provided by 6 global collaborators. The material from the prospective study consisted of cDNA or gDNA derived from T cells, B-cell-depleted T cells, or PBMCs. The repertoires were made available in a free public database intended to serve as a resource for research on the immune response to SARS-CoV-2. Study-wide findings and limitations: The quantity of clinical and demographic metadata differed by source and by participant and was supplied without curation.

V ends up 3 bases short and J 13 bases short, with an unmatched junction base count of 9. From its cysteine to its phenylalanine, the CDR3 spans 12 amino acids. Left in the record is the CDR3 DNA by itself, 36 bases read in frame from the first base. The germline V gene gives CDR1 as SQVTM and CDR2 as ANQGSEA. TCRbeta CDR3 regions were amplified from genomic DNA using the immunoSEQ Assay, a bias-controlled multiplex PCR. The original pipeline was this. The number of nucleated cells in each sample was estimated from the amplification of reference gene primers within the assay. To quantify the absolute abundance of each unique TCRbeta CDR3 rearrangement, sequence reads were collapsed and filtered. For each sample, productive Simpson clonality was calculated by taking the square root of Simpson's diversity index across productive rearrangements. TCRdb mirrors the immuneACCESS table, restricted to in-frame sequences. Some clones are absent from its copies; in checked studies, under half trace to an unresolved V gene, and the reason for the others is unknown. The V and J calls and clone size are taken from that table; D and trimming were inferred from the DNA. The sample table contains roughly 180,000 clones; only one count was recorded for 85% to 90% of them. The biggest ten clones account for more than 20% of the sample.

Each collaborating institution followed its own protocols to collect whole blood in K2EDTA tubes. For TCRbeta analysis, collaborators shipped samples in one of three forms: frozen whole blood, isolated PBMCs, or DNA extracted from either of those sample types. The TCR originated in a man aged 65 to 79 with active or convalescent COVID-19. This chain is built from TRBV29-1 and TRBJ1-2, with 9 bases in between that match TRBD1. Sequencing used peripheral blood. This receptor has the CDR3 CSVDGDRVKVTF. The DNA sequence is as follows: TGCAGCGTTGACGGGGACAGGGTTAAAGTCACCTTC.